This TCR beta chain was sequenced during a study of T cells in Graves' hyperthyroidism and ophthalmopathy. Using RNA transcripts as the source, TCR beta CDR3 regions were amplified. HTBI primers drove first-round RT-PCR of the TCR CDR3. One entry per CDR3 protein, called by TCRdb with MiXCR from the multiplex PCR reads. This sample has 550,000 to 600,000 distinct CDR3 sequences, with 46% found just once. Uncontrolled infection, other autoimmune disease, pregnancy and lactation each barred patients from inclusion. Comments on this clonotype: Its antigen is unidentified. This may be a read error: a much more frequent sequence differs by one nucleotide.

Notes on the study in general: Among clonotypes expanded in thyroid above 0.001, most were also found in blood.

The clonotype was recovered from an adult woman with Graves' disease, either hyperthyroidism or ophthalmopathy (not recorded which). Sequenced: peripheral blood or thyroid tissue (not recorded which).

The CDR3 DNA follows: TGTGCCAGCATGGGACAGACAACTAACTATGGCTACACCTTC. This gives the protein CASMGQTTNYGYTF. This chain connects TRBV6-1 to TRBJ1-2; 7 nucleotides align to TRBD1. Germline V gives CDR1 MNHNS, CDR2 SASEGT. The ends lost 7 bases at V and 0 bases at J; junction bases unmatched: 5. This CDR3 comprises 14 residues.